Included here is one T cell receptor beta chain sequence, with context. The read ends 3 residues early relative to the CDR3; the germline J gene fills the gap. The data belong to a study of T cells in women clearing cervical HPV infection. Germline lookup yields CDR1 LNHDA and CDR2 SQIVND (reference sequence). The trim removed 9 bases at V and 3 bases at J, leaving 4 bases unmatched. The CDR3 covers 14 residues. Profiling relied on immunoSEQ multiplex PCR, and the TCRdb table lists in-frame clones only, not all of them. Its table lists tens of thousands of clones. The specimen sequenced was blood buffy coat. This TCR derives from a woman aged 18 to 75 with a cervical HPV16 infection that either progressed to CIN3+ or cleared (not recorded which). The chain has TRBV19 and TRBJ2-1, with 11 bases matching TRBD2. The chain's CDR3 is CASSLAGGYNEQFF. The sequenced CDR3 bases are TGTGCCAGCAGTCTAGCGGGGGGCTACAATGAG.